This T cell receptor (beta chain) came from a study of blood T cell repertoires in COVID-19. Study at large: Samples taken during acute and convalescent COVID-19 were collected in the United States, Italy and Spain. The analysed material was cDNA or gDNA that came from T cells, B-cell-depleted T cells, or PBMCs.

In the authors' methods: Amplifying reference gene primers gave estimates of nucleated cell counts. This table comes from immunoSEQ multiplex PCR, and its TCRdb copy is limited to in-frame clones, with some not included. Clone size and V and J calls were adopted from that table, with D and trimming inferred from the DNA. In the table there are about 400,000 clones, approximately 88% of which are singletons. The CDR3 has 15 amino acids. The V and J ends lost 5 bases and 0 bases, in that order; junction bases with no gene match: 4. From germline, CDR1 is SGHVS and CDR2 FNYEAQ. This rearrangement joins TRBV7-6 to TRBJ2-1, with TRBD2 matching 7 bases. Sequenced input: peripheral blood. This receptor was obtained from a man aged 35 to 55 with acute or convalescent COVID-19. The CDR3 DNA reads as TGTGCCAGCAGCCCCGAGCGGGGCTCCTACAATGAGCAGTTCTTC. This sequence encodes CASSPERGSYNEQFF.